What follows describes a single TCR beta chain. Only in-frame clones appear in the TCRdb table, and some are missing; sequencing was by immunoSEQ multiplex PCR. The sample holds about 71,000 clones, approximately 89% seen once. The sample originates from a study of control samples from healthy donors and cancer patients. Germline V gene sequence: CDR1 SGDLS, CDR2 YYNGEE. V lost 4 bases to trimming and J lost 5 bases; unmatched junction nucleotides: 7. This CDR3 comprises 15 residues. Sequenced: PBMCs. This receptor was obtained from a man aged 60-69 years with lung cancer. The chain uses TRBV9 and TRBJ2-1; 9 bases map to TRBD2. The CDR3 here is CASSSAGGLNNEQFF. CDR3 sequence (DNA): TGTGCCAGCAGCTCCGCGGGGGGGCTAAACAATGAGCAGTTCTTC.